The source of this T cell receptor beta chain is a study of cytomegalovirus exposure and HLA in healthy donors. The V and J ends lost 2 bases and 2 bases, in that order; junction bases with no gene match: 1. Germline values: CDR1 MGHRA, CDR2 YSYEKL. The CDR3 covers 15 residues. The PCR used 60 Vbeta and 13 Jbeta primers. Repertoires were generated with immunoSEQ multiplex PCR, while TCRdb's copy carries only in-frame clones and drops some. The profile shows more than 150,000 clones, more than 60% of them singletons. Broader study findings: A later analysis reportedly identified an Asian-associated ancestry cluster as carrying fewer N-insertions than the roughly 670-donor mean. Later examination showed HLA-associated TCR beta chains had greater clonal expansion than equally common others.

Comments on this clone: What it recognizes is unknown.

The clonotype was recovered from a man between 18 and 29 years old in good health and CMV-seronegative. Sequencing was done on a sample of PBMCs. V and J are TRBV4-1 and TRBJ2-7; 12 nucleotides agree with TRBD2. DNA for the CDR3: TGCGCCAGCAGCCAACTAGCGGGAGGGACCTACGAGCAGTACTTC. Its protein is CASSQLAGGTYEQYF.